The T cell receptor beta chain under discussion was sequenced for a study of T cell responses to AZD1222 COVID-19 vaccine. Study at large: Whether given at about 4 or about 12 weeks, second doses were pooled. General study points: Mostly white British, mostly female donors; authors suggested clonal diversity may be underestimated. Increases in Spike-specific TCR breadth and depth were seen after two AZD1222 doses. Sampling captured repertoires only after the peak T cell response.

The repertoire was sequenced with immunoSEQ multiplex PCR; TCRdb's copy has only in-frame clones and lacks some. This sample has approximately 120,000 clones, with about 90% found just once. A single count supports this clone. Its antigen remains unknown. The CDR3 contains 13 residues. Germline V gene sequence: CDR1 SEHNR, CDR2 FQNEAQ (reference sequence). The V gene lost 1 base and the J gene lost 4 bases, with 7 bases spanning the gap. The sequencing here drew on peripheral blood, taken on day 0 of AZD1222 vaccination. The origin of this receptor is an adult in good health. The chain combines TRBV7-9 with TRBJ1-2; D remains unclear. DNA for the CDR3: TGTGCCAGCAGCTTAGTGGGGAGCTATGGCTACACCTTC. It translates to CASSLVGSYGYTF.